The 29 T cell receptor beta chains reported below all come from one sample, sequenced in a study of blood T cell repertoires in COVID-19. Sequencing was performed with immunoSEQ multiplex PCR; in TCRdb, only in-frame clones are kept and a portion is missing. This repertoire shows roughly 340,000 clones, 88% found once; its top ten account for around 6.6%. The specimen sequenced was peripheral blood. The receptors shown here come from a woman aged 70 to 79 with COVID-19, enrolled during active disease.

The chain recombines TRBV2 with TRBJ2-3, with TRBD1 matching over 9 bases. Trimming removed 8 bases from V and 1 base from J; junction bases left unmatched: 4. Germline CDR1 reads SNHLY; CDR2 reads FYNNEI. This CDR3 spans 14 amino acids. For the CDR3, the DNA is TGTGCCAGCGGCCGGGACAGGGGCACAGATACGCAGTATTTT. It translates to CASGRDRGTDTQYF.

The rearrangement uses TRBV7-3 and TRBJ2-1; possibly TRBD1 for D (5 bases). V lost 8 bases and J lost 5, with 13 bases in between. The CDR3 sequence is 13 residues long. Germline assignment: CDR1 SGHTA and CDR2 FQGTGA. In DNA, the CDR3 is TGTGCCAGCGGCATGGGGCCGAACAATGAGCAGTTCTTC. This codes for CASGMGPNNEQFF.

This clone turned up a few times. V is TRBV4-1 and J is TRBJ1-1; 7 bases are shared with TRBD1. Germline V gene sequence: CDR1 MGHRA, CDR2 YSYEKL. V trimming: 6 bases; J trimming: 1 base; junction bases outside the gene matches: 8. The CDR3 spans 15 residues. Written as DNA, the CDR3 is TGCGCCAGCAGGCAGACAGGGCGGGAGAACACTGAAGCTTTCTTT. Protein product: CASRQTGRENTEAFF.

The rearrangement joins TRBV18 to TRBJ2-3; the D gene is possibly TRBD1 (5 bases). The length of the CDR3 is 14 residues. V lost 0 bases to trimming and J lost 4 bases, with 8 bases between them. Germline V gene lookup returns CDR1 KGHSH and CDR2 LQKENI. CDR3 nucleotides: TGTGCCAGCTCACCACCGACAGTCCCAGATACGCAGTATTTT. Its translation is CASSPPTVPDTQYF.

The chain joins TRBV7-2 to TRBJ2-3; possibly TRBD2 for D (5 bases). Germline V gives CDR1 SGHTA, CDR2 FQGNSA. Trimming took off 7 bases at V and 6 bases at J, with 20 bases between the two ends. The CDR3 has 15 amino acids. The DNA for the CDR3 is TGTGCCAGCATCCCGAAGGGCGGGCCCTCGGATACGCAGTATTTT. This codes for CASIPKGGPSDTQYF.

The chain couples TRBV5-1 to TRBJ1-2; 9 bases agree with TRBD1. Per the germline V gene, CDR1 is SGHRS and CDR2 is YFSETQ. The CDR3 runs 14 residues. Losses at the gene ends were 3 bases for V and 12 bases for J; bases not matched to a gene: 12. DNA of the CDR3: TGCGCCAGCAGCTCAACCGGGACAGGGAGTCGGCACACCTTC. This codes for CASSSTGTGSRHTF.

The chain joins TRBV3-1 (or the pseudogene TRBV3-2) to TRBJ2-5; D is perhaps TRBD2 (6 bases). This CDR3 is built from 14 residues. In germline, CDR1 is LGHDT, CDR2 YNNKEL (reference sequence). The V end was cut by 4 bases, the J end by 2 bases, with 11 bases between. Here the CDR3 DNA reads TGTGCCAGCAGCCTAATGGGGGGACAAGAGACCCAGTACTTC. Protein product: CASSLMGGQETQYF.

This clone was observed once. An end of the junction differs from the germline gene, which may be a read error. CDR3 in amino acids: CASSQKLNGKLFF. The CDR3 DNA is TGTGCCAGCAGTCAAAAACTCAATGGAAAACTGTTTTTT. The chain combines TRBV27 with TRBJ1-4; D not resolved. The CDR3 spans 13 residues. Germline V lookup: CDR1 MNHEY, CDR2 SMNVEV (reference sequence).

This chain uses TRBV4-1 with TRBJ1-5, with D perhaps TRBD1 (6 bases). This CDR3 region has 16 residues. V lost 4 bases, J lost 0 bases, and 13 bases lay in between. The germline gives CDR1 MGHRA, CDR2 YSYEKL. Written as DNA, the CDR3 is TGCGCCAGCAGCCGCCGGGACACGGATAGCAATCAGCCCCAGCATTTT. The encoded protein is CASSRRDTDSNQPQHF.

In its sample, this clone was seen a few times. The V gene is TRBV4-2, the J gene TRBJ1-6; 8 bases are shared with TRBD1. V gave up 4 bases and J gave up 8 bases; unmatched junction bases: 10. The CDR3 length is 16 residues. Germline CDR1 and CDR2: LGHNA and YNFKEQ. The CDR3 DNA sequence: TGTGCCAGCAGCCCAGACCCGACAGGGGTGGATTCACCCCTCCACTTT. Amino acids: CASSPDPTGVDSPLHF.

V usage is TRBV7-2 and J usage is TRBJ2-5; 10 nucleotides align to TRBD2. Germline V lookup: CDR1 SGHTA, CDR2 FQGNSA. After removal of 1 base from V and 1 base from J, the junction contained 3 bases not matched to a gene. This CDR3 comprises 16 residues. The CDR3 DNA reads as TGTGCCAGCAGCTTAGATCTAGCGGGGGTCCAAGAGACCCAGTACTTC. It translates to CASSLDLAGVQETQYF.

The chain uses TRBV9 and TRBJ1-1; a possible D gene is TRBD1 (5 bases). From germline, CDR1 is SGDLS and CDR2 YYNGEE. The CDR3 has 14 residues. V lost 0 bases to trimming and J lost 3 bases, with 9 bases between them. The CDR3 DNA is TGTGCCAGCAGCGTAGAAGCGGGGGACACTGAAGCTTTCTTT. It specifies CASSVEAGDTEAFF.

This chain joins TRBV2 and TRBJ1-5, with 7 bases aligning to TRBD1. This CDR3 has 13 amino acids. V dropped 4 bases and J dropped 7; count of bases not matched to a gene: 4. Germline V gene lookup returns CDR1 SNHLY and CDR2 FYNNEI. The CDR3 sequence: CASSVEQGQPQHF. The CDR3, as DNA: TGTGCCAGCAGTGTTGAACAGGGGCAGCCCCAGCATTTT.

This chain links TRBV30 with TRBJ1-1; D gene ambiguous. The CDR3 extends over 10 amino acids. The germline V gene has CDR1 GTSNPN and CDR2 SVGIG (reference sequence). V shed 7 bases and J shed 10 bases, with 13 bases lying between them. CDR3 in amino acids: CAYRRELAFF. CDR3 DNA: TGTGCCTATCGGAGGGAGCTAGCTTTCTTT.

The V gene is TRBV19, the J gene TRBJ1-1; 7 bases fit TRBD1. The CDR3 is 13 residues long. V gave up 8 bases and J gave up 4 bases; unmatched junction bases: 7. The germline V gene encodes CDR1 LNHDA and CDR2 SQIVND (reference sequence). The chain's CDR3 is CASQGDRITEAFF. CDR3 sequence (DNA): TGTGCCAGTCAGGGGGATAGGATCACTGAAGCTTTCTTT.

The V and J genes are TRBV12-5 and TRBJ1-2; D gene uncertain. Germline-derived CDR1 and CDR2 are LGHNT and FRNRAP. The germline V and J ends were trimmed by 7 bases and 6 bases, with 18 bases remaining between them. This CDR3 is built from 14 residues. This CDR3 is CASATLVTRNGYTF. CDR3 nucleotide sequence: TGTGCTAGTGCCACGTTAGTGACAAGGAATGGCTACACCTTC.

The chain is built from TRBV7-9 and TRBJ1-5; 10 bases map to TRBD1. The ends lost 1 base at V and 5 bases at J; junction bases unmatched: 2. The CDR3 runs 15 residues. CDR1 is SEHNR, CDR2 FQNEAQ, per germline (reference sequence). CDR3 in amino acids: CASSLGTGGDQPQHF. The DNA for the CDR3 is TGTGCCAGCAGCTTAGGGACAGGGGGTGATCAGCCCCAGCATTTT.

A word on this clone: The same CDR3 is also encoded by other DNA sequences in this sample. The chain employs TRBV7-9 and TRBJ1-1, with 9 positions matching TRBD1. Germline CDR1 and CDR2: SEHNR and FQNEAQ (reference sequence). V lost 4 bases and J lost 3; bases outside the gene matches: 0. The CDR3 covers 13 residues. The CDR3 nucleotides read TGTGCCAGCAGCTGGACAGGGGACACTGAAGCTTTCTTT. It codes for CASSWTGDTEAFF.

The rearrangement links TRBV4-3 to TRBJ2-3, with 13 bases that match TRBD2. J was trimmed by 5 bases and V by 1 base; bases with no gene match: 0. The CDR3 totals 15 residues. Germline CDR1 and CDR2: LGHNA and YSLEER. CDR3 nucleotide sequence: TGCGCCAGCAGCCAAGGACTAGCGGGGGGAGATACGCAGTATTTT. Translation: CASSQGLAGGDTQYF.

The chain links TRBV11-2 to TRBJ1-6; 7 positions match TRBD1. The CDR3 runs 18 residues. Trimming at V came to 0 bases and at J to 7 bases, leaving 12 bases not matched to a gene. Germline CDR1 SGHAT, CDR2 FQNNGV. The CDR3, as DNA: TGTGCCAGCAGCTTAGATTTGGTGACAGGGTGGGGCAATTCACCCCTCCACTTT. This translates into CASSLDLVTGWGNSPLHF.

The genes are TRBV7-9 and TRBJ1-2; no definite D call. The CDR3 consists of 14 residues. The germline V gene has CDR1 SEHNR and CDR2 FQNEAQ (reference sequence). V was clipped by 0 bases and J by 2 bases, with 7 bases between them. The CDR3 is CASSLAPRNYGYTF. For the CDR3, the DNA is TGTGCCAGCAGCTTAGCGCCGCGGAACTATGGCTACACCTTC.

CDR3 coding DNA: TGTGCCAGCAGTTACTCGACAGGGATTGAAGCTTTCTTT. This sequence encodes CASSYSTGIEAFF. J is TRBJ1-1 and V is TRBV6-5; TRBD1 agrees at 7 bases. The CDR3 is 13 amino acids. J lost 7 bases, V lost 0 bases, and 2 bases had no gene match. CDR1 and CDR2 (germline): MNHEY, SVGAGI.

This clone appeared a single time. The J gene is TRBJ1-2, the V gene TRBV28, with 7 positions matching TRBD1. There are 14 residues in the CDR3. CDR1 MDHEN and CDR2 SYDVKM come from the germline V gene. Unmatched junction bases numbered 10, after V lost 5 bases and J lost 7 bases. The CDR3 nucleotides are TGTGCCAGCAGTGCGACAGGGCCCTATGTTGGCTACACCTTC. Protein sequence: CASSATGPYVGYTF.

Only one count was recorded for this clone. Within the sample, other DNA sequences also encode this same CDR3. The chain combines TRBV2 with TRBJ1-1; D is ambiguous. V lost 4 bases, J lost 1 base, and 7 bases lay in between. CDR1 and CDR2 from the germline V gene are SNHLY and FYNNEI. The CDR3 is 13 residues long. CDR3 DNA: TGTGCCAGCAGTGTAGAGGGGAACACTGAAGCTTTCTTT. It codes for CASSVEGNTEAFF. Full variable domain (remainder filled in from reference TRBV2 and TRBJ1-1): EPEVTQTPSHQVTQMGQEVILRCVPISNHLYFYWYRQILGQKVEFLVSFYNNEISEKSEIFDDQFSVERPDGSNFTLKIRSTKLEDSAMYFCASSVEGNTEAFFGQGTRLTVV.

The chain joins TRBV7-9 to TRBJ1-1; TRBD1 aligns across 7 bases. Germline V CDR1 and CDR2: SEHNR, FQNEAQ (reference sequence). This CDR3 contains 14 residues. Trimming took 5 bases from V and 0 from J; bases not matched to a gene: 3. The CDR3, as DNA: TGTGCCAGCAGCCACGGGACAGTGAACACTGAAGCTTTCTTT. It yields the protein CASSHGTVNTEAFF.

This chain uses TRBV10-3 with TRBJ1-5; D is ambiguous. The CDR3 has 14 residues. Trimming left V 5 bases short and J 2 bases short, with 10 bases between. Germline V gives CDR1 ENHRY, CDR2 SYGVKD. The CDR3 here is CAISNSDGNQPQHF. The CDR3 bases are TGTGCCATCAGTAACAGTGATGGCAATCAGCCCCAGCATTTT.

V gene TRBV10-3 combines with J gene TRBJ1-2; 9 bases line up with TRBD1. Germline V gene lookup returns CDR1 ENHRY and CDR2 SYGVKD. J gave up 3 bases and V 1 base, and 9 bases lay outside the gene matches. CDR3 length: 17 amino acids. The chain's CDR3 is CAISELENRGRDYGYTF. The CDR3 DNA is TGTGCCATCAGTGAGTTGGAAAACAGGGGGCGAGACTATGGCTACACCTTC.

The rearrangement links TRBV28 to TRBJ2-6; weak D call: TRBD2 (5 bases). The CDR3 is 15 amino acids. The V end was cut by 8 bases, the J end by 0 bases, with 11 bases between. The germline V gene has CDR1 MDHEN and CDR2 SYDVKM. CDR3 in DNA: TGTGCCAGCTTCCGAGGGAGCTCTGGGGCCAACGTCCTGACTTTC. It encodes CASFRGSSGANVLTF.

The J gene is TRBJ2-7, the V gene TRBV4-3, with 8 bases matching TRBD2. The germline V gene has CDR1 LGHNA and CDR2 YSLEER. V lost 3 bases to trimming and J lost 5 bases; unmatched junction nucleotides: 3. The CDR3 runs to 13 residues. The CDR3 is CASSHLTSDEQYF. For the CDR3, the DNA is TGCGCCAGCAGCCATTTGACTAGCGACGAGCAGTACTTC.